This is a list of T cell receptor beta chains from one sample in a study of blood T cell repertoires in COVID-19. Data came from immunoSEQ multiplex PCR; TCRdb stores just in-frame clones and leaves some out. Here the sample spans some 70,000 clones, 60% to 80% being singletons. The source material was peripheral blood. These receptor sequences come from a human donor in a cohort sampled during active COVID-19. Each CDR3 is given without its conserved first and last residue.

V: TRBV5-8; CDR3: ASSFRGSTRRTNEKLF
V: TRBV4-1; CDR3: ASSTRQGEKLF
V: TRBV11-2; CDR3: ASSSSGRGTDTQY
V: TRBV5-1; CDR3: ASSLGDRQETQY
V: TRBV2; CDR3: ASRATGTSNEQF
V: TRBV28; CDR3: ASSLGSLNTGELF
V: TRBV10-3; CDR3: AISESWAPNTEAF
V: TRBV7-2; CDR3: ASSLLRVTEAF
V: TRBV5-8; CDR3: ASSLRPRAGAGTQY
V: TRBV7-2; CDR3: ASNKDYRGASGRNEQF
V: TRBV6-2/TRBV6-3; CDR3: ASSSMAGARSTEAF
V: TRBV10-3; CDR3: AISDSGYRKETQY
V: TRBV4-1; CDR3: ASSQVATSGGRTDTQY
V: TRBV28; CDR3: ASGTSGGGGTQY
V: TRBV27; CDR3: ASSPIIGRVGNEKLF
V: TRBV19; CDR3: ASTQATGGTRNEKLF
V: TRBV9; CDR3: ASSLRDKTNYGYT
V: TRBV4-1; CDR3: ASSQEGKLNTEAF
V: TRBV5-1; CDR3: ASSQSGGVTEQY
V: TRBV6-5; CDR3: ASRRTGLISEQF
V: TRBV7-9; CDR3: ASSSRTGQETQY
V: TRBV3-1/TRBV3-2; CDR3: ASSQGQRVNNEQF
V: TRBV4-3; CDR3: ASSRTGGETQY
V: TRBV5-4; CDR3: ASSWGGTDTQY
V: TRBV3-1/TRBV3-2; CDR3: ASSPTYGTGGAEAF
V: TRBV7-2; CDR3: ASSLFRSSSGNTEAF
V: TRBV5-6; CDR3: ASSLLRSGYT
V: TRBV29-1; CDR3: SVGVQGARSYT
V: TRBV7-8; CDR3: ASSKTGWEETQY
V: TRBV12-3/TRBV12-4; CDR3: ASSLTEGKLF
V: TRBV29-1; CDR3: SGKRTGKETQY
V: TRBV2; CDR3: ASRAGLGREKLF
V: TRBV5-1; CDR3: ASSWGAGGGEAF
V: TRBV27; CDR3: ASSSLGTPNYGYT
V: TRBV6-6; CDR3: ASSPSLTGFGEQF
V: TRBV27; CDR3: ASSTLTGGNNQPQH
V: TRBV18; CDR3: ASLDRVGETQY
V: TRBV19; CDR3: ASSIYSGRSYNEQF
V: TRBV7-8; CDR3: ASSLQGYNEQF
V: TRBV10-1; CDR3: ASSEESLPRRGLNEKLF
V: TRBV10-1; CDR3: ASISHRLAEVSYNEQF
V: TRBV3-1/TRBV3-2; CDR3: ASSLRTGGVETQY
V: TRBV3-1/TRBV3-2; CDR3: ASSQVVGGGTDTQY
V: TRBV19; CDR3: ASNPGRASDEQF
V: TRBV11-3; CDR3: ASSSSSGGAGDTQY
V: TRBV7-9; CDR3: ASSRTRVQETQY
V: TRBV7-2; CDR3: ASSLVQGGQTQY
V: TRBV10-2; CDR3: ASSESSDSNQPQH
V: TRBV28; CDR3: ASSVGGEPPYGYT
V: TRBV7-7; CDR3: ASSSRRLEPSPDTQY
V: TRBV2; CDR3: ASRFSGANTGELF
V: TRBV25-1; CDR3: ASTEWGVDGYT
V: TRBV4-3; CDR3: ASSQVGGGEQF
V: TRBV5-1; CDR3: ASSLVAASAQETQY
V: TRBV29-1; CDR3: SVDGQGYGELF
V: TRBV13; CDR3: ASSHGTAVREFHEQY
V: TRBV3-1/TRBV3-2; CDR3: ASSQVGGPNEQF
V: TRBV6-5; CDR3: ASSRDRDTGNTIY
V: TRBV11-3; CDR3: ASSPRTGRNTIY
V: TRBV15; CDR3: ATSRGGRGYT